Presented here are 10 T cell receptor beta chains from one specimen sequenced in a study of CD8 T cells in ankylosing spondylitis. General study findings and limits: Among TCR beta sequences, a motif of several highly homologous variants appeared characteristic of ankylosing spondylitis blood.

For these TCRs, the target antigens are not known. A single record per CDR3 protein comes from TCRdb applying MiXCR to the 5' RACE reads. Here the sample spans fewer than 400,000 distinct CDR3 sequences, around 8% being singletons. The sequenced material came from blood, either unsorted or a sorted T cell fraction (not recorded which). The receptors derive from a male donor with ankylosing spondylitis.

The chain combines TRBV5-1 with TRBJ2-7; 7 bases match TRBD1. This CDR3 has 16 amino acids. The germline gives CDR1 SGHRS, CDR2 YFSETQ. Losses at the gene ends were 4 bases for V and 5 bases for J; bases not matched to a gene: 15. CDR3 loop: CASSPRNAGGFNEQYF. The DNA of the CDR3 is TGCGCCAGCAGCCCCAGGAATGCAGGGGGTTTCAACGAGCAGTACTTC.

This clonotype was counted ten times or more. The chain couples TRBV2 to TRBJ2-1; the match to TRBD2 covers 10 bases. Per germline, CDR1 SNHLY and CDR2 FYNNEI. This CDR3 is built from 15 residues. Germline trimming cut 5 bases from V and 7 bases from J; bases unmatched to any gene: 8. CDR3 in amino acids: CASSQREGTFNEQFF. The CDR3 nucleotides are TGTGCCAGCAGTCAGCGGGAGGGCACCTTTAATGAGCAGTTCTTC.

This clonotype was counted only a few times. The chain carries TRBV29-1 and TRBJ1-3; D unresolved. The germline CDR1 and CDR2 sequences are SQVTM and ANQGSEA. V shed 6 bases and J shed 4 bases, with 19 bases lying between them. The CDR3 has 15 residues. Written as DNA, the CDR3 is TGCAGCGTCGAGCCCCGGGTATATTCCGGAAACACCATATATTTT. Its protein product is CSVEPRVYSGNTIYF.

The table lists this clonotype with many counts. This chain links TRBV5-1 with TRBJ2-7, with D tentatively TRBD1 (6 bases). CDR1 and CDR2 (germline): SGHRS, YFSETQ. Trimming stripped 1 base from V and 3 bases from J, with 14 bases between. The CDR3 extends over 15 amino acids. The CDR3: CASSLFPGAGYEQYF. The CDR3 DNA follows: TGCGCCAGCAGCTTGTTCCCAGGGGCCGGCTACGAGCAGTACTTC.

The V call is TRBV18, the J call TRBJ2-7; tentative D call: TRBD2 (5 bases). The V gene's germline CDR1 is KGHSH and CDR2 LQKENI. Trimming took off 5 bases at V and 3 bases at J, with 14 bases between the two ends. The CDR3 is made up of 14 amino acids. CDR3: CASSITTDYYEQYF. The CDR3 DNA is TGTGCCAGCTCAATCACGACTGACTACTACGAGCAGTACTTC.

This clonotype was counted many times. This chain links TRBV12-3 or TRBV12-4 with TRBJ1-5, with 7 bases lining up with TRBD1. V lost 6 bases to trimming and J lost 11 bases; unmatched junction nucleotides: 19. This CDR3 region has 16 residues. The CDR3 nucleotides read TGTGCCAGCAGCCCCGGGAGGGGACAGATAAGATTGACCCAGCATTTT. It yields the protein CASSPGRGQIRLTQHF.

This clonotype was recorded at least ten times. The chain combines TRBV12-3 or TRBV12-4 with TRBJ1-4, with a tentative D call TRBD1 (5 bases). The CDR3 runs 15 residues. V shed 9 bases and J shed 8 bases, with 22 bases lying between them. The CDR3 DNA is TGTGCCAGTTCCGGGACCTCCGGGGCAGGAGAAAAACTGTTTTTT. Translated: CASSGTSGAGEKLFF.

This clonotype was seen only a few times. The chain uses TRBV28 and TRBJ2-1, with TRBD2 matching 8 bases. Unmatched junction bases numbered 3, after V lost 5 bases and J lost 3 bases. The CDR3 totals 14 residues. Germline lookup yields CDR1 MDHEN and CDR2 SYDVKM. For the CDR3, the DNA is TGTGCCAGCAGTAGCGGGAGAAACTACAATGAGCAGTTCTTC. Translated, it gives CASSSGRNYNEQFF.

This clonotype was seen a handful of times. CDR3 residues: CSAVLAGPTDTQYF. In DNA, the CDR3 is TGCAGTGCTGTTCTAGCGGGGCCCACAGATACGCAGTATTTT. The chain joins TRBV20-1 to TRBJ2-3, with TRBD2 identical over 9 bases. The CDR3 has 14 residues. Germline V lookup: CDR1 DFQATT, CDR2 SNEGSKA (reference sequence). The J segment lost 2 bases and the V segment lost 5 bases, leaving 5 bases of the junction unmatched.

The V and J genes are TRBV20-1 and TRBJ2-5; D is tentatively TRBD1 or TRBD2 (7 bases each). The CDR3 spans 14 residues. Trimming took off 6 bases at V and 5 bases at J, with 19 bases between the two ends. Germline CDR1 DFQATT, CDR2 SNEGSKA (reference sequence). The CDR3 sequence: CSAHRGGEIETQYF. CDR3 sequence (DNA): TGCAGTGCCCACAGGGGAGGGGAGATTGAGACCCAGTACTTC.